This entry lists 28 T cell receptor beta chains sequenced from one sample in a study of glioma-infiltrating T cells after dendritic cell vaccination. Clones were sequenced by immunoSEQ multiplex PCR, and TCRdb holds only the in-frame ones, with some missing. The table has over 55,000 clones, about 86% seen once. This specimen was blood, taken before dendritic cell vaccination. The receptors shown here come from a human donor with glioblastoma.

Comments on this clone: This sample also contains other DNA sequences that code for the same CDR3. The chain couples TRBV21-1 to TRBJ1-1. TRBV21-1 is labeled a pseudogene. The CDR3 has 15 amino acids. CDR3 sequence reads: CASSKREGLNTEAFF. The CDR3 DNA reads TGCGCCAGCAGCAAAAGGGAGGGGTTGAACACTGAAGCTTTCTTT.

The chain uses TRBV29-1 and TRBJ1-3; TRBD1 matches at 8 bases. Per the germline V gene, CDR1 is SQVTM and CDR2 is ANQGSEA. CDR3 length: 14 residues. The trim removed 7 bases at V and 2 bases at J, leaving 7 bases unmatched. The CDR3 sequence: CSARTGSTGNTIYF. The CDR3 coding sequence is TGCAGCGCGCGGACAGGGTCAACTGGAAACACCATATATTTT.

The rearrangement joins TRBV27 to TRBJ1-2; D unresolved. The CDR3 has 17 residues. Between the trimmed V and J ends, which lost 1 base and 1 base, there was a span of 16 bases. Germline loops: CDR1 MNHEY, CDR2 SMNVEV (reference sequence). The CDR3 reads CASSLYEAERDNYGYTF. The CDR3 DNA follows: TGTGCCAGCAGTTTATATGAGGCAGAACGAGATAACTATGGCTACACCTTC.

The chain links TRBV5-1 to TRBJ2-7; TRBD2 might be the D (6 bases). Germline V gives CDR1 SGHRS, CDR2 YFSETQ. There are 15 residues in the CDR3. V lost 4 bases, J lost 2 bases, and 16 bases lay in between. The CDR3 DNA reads TGCGCCAGCAGCCCAGTCGGGGGACCGACCTACGAGCAGTACTTC. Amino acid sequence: CASSPVGGPTYEQYF.

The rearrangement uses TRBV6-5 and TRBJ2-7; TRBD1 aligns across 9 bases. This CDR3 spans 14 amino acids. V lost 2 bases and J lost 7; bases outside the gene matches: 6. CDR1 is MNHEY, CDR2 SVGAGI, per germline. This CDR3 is CASSYRTGADEQYF. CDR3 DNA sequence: TGTGCCAGCAGTTACAGGACAGGGGCGGATGAGCAGTACTTC.

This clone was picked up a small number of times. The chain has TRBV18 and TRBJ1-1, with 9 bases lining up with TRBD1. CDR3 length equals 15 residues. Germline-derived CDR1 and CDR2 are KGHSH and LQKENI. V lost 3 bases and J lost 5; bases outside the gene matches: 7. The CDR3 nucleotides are TGTGCCAGCTCACCTATAGGGACAGGGAAAACTGAAGCTTTCTTT. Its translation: CASSPIGTGKTEAFF.

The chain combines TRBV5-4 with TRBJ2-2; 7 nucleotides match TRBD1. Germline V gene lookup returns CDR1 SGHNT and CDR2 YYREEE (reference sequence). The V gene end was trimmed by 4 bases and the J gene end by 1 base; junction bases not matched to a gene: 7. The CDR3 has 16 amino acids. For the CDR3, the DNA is TGTGCCAGCAGCGCGATGGACAGGAGGAACACCGGGGAGCTGTTTTTT. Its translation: CASSAMDRRNTGELFF.

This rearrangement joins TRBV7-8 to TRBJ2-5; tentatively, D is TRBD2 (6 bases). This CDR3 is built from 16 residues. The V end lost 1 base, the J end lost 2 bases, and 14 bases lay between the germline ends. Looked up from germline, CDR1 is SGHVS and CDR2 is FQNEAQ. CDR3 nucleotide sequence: TGTGCCAGCAGCTTAGATTTTTCGGAGGGGCAAGAGACCCAGTACTTC. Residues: CASSLDFSEGQETQYF.

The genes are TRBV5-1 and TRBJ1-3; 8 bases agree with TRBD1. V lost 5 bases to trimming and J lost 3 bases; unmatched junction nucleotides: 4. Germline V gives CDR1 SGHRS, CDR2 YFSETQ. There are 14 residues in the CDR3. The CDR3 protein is CASRQGGNGNTIYF. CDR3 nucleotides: TGCGCCAGCAGACAGGGGGGAAATGGAAACACCATATATTTT.

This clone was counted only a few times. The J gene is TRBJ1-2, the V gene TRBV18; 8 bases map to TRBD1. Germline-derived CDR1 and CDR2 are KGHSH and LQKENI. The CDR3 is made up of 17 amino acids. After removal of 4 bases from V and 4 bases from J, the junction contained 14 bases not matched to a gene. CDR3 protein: CASSRSGQVDTRYGYTF. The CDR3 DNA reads TGTGCCAGCTCACGCTCGGGACAGGTCGATACCCGCTATGGCTACACCTTC. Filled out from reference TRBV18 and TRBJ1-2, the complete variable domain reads NAGVMQNPRHLVRRRGQEARLRCSPMKGHSHVYWYRQLPEEGLKFMVYLQKENIIDESGMPKERFSAEFPKEGPSILRIQQVVRGDSAAYFCASSRSGQVDTRYGYTFGSGTRLTVV.

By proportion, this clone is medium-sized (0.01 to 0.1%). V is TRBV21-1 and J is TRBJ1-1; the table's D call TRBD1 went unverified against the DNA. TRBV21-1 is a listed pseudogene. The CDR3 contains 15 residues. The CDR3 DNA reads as TGTGCCAGCAGCAGGGACAGGGGAGAAGGAACTGAAGCTTTCTTT. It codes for CASSRDRGEGTEAFF.

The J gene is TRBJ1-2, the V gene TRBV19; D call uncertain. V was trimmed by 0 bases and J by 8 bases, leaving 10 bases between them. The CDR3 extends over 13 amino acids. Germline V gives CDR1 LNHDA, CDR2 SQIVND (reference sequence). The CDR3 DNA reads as TGTGCCAGTAGTATAGACAGGCTCGGCGGCTACACCTTC. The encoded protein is CASSIDRLGGYTF.

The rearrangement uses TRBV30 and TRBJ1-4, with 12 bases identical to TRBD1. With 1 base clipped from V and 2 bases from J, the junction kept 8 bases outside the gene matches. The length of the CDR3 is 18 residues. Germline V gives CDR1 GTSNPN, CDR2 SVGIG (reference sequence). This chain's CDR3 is CAWSGVPGQGATNEKLFF. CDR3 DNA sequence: TGTGCCTGGAGTGGCGTCCCGGGACAGGGGGCCACTAATGAAAAACTGTTTTTT.

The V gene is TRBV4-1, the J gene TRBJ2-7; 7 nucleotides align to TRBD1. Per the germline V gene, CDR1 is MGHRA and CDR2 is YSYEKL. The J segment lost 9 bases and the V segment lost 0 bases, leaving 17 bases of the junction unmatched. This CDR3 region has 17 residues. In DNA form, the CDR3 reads TGCGCCAGCAGCCAAGAAAAAGGCCGGGACAGACCCTTCGGGCAGTACTTC. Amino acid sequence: CASSQEKGRDRPFGQYF.

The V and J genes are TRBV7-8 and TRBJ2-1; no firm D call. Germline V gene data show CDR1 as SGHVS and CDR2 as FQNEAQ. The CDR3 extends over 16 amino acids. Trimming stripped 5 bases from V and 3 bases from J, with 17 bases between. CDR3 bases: TGTGCCAGCAGCCCAAACGTGGGCTCCCTCTACAATGAGCAGTTCTTC. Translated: CASSPNVGSLYNEQFF. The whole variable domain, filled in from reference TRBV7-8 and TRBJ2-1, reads GAGVSQSPRYKVAKRGQDVALRCDPISGHVSLFWYQQALGQGPEFLTYFQNEAQLDKSGLPSDRFFAERPEGSVSTLKIQRTQQEDSAVYLCASSPNVGSLYNEQFFGPGTRLTVL.

CDR3 in DNA: TGTGCCAGCAGCTTGGTGTCAGGGGGATACAATGAGCAGTTCTTC. It encodes CASSLVSGGYNEQFF. V gene TRBV5-6 combines with J gene TRBJ2-1, with 7 bases aligning to TRBD1. The CDR3 consists of 15 residues. Germline V lookup: CDR1 SGHDT, CDR2 YYEEEE. The trim removed 0 bases at V and 4 bases at J, leaving 4 bases unmatched.

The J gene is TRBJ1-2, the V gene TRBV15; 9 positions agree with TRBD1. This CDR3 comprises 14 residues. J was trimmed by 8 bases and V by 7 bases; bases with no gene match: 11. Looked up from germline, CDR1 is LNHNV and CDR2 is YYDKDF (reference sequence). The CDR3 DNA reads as TGTGCCACCAAGAATACAGGGGGCGCCTGGGGCTACACCTTC. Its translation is CATKNTGGAWGYTF.

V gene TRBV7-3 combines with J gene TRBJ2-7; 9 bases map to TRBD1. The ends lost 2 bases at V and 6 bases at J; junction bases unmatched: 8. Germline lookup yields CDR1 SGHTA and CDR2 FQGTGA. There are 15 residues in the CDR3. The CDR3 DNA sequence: TGTGCCAGCAGCTTAGGGGACAGGGACTTTGCCGAGCAGTACTTC. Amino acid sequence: CASSLGDRDFAEQYF.

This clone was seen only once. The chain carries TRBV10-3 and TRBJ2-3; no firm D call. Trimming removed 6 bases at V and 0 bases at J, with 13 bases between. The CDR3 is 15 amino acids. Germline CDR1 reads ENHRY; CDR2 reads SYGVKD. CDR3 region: CAISGNRVSTDTQYF. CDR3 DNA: TGTGCCATCAGCGGAAACCGGGTGAGCACAGATACGCAGTATTTT.

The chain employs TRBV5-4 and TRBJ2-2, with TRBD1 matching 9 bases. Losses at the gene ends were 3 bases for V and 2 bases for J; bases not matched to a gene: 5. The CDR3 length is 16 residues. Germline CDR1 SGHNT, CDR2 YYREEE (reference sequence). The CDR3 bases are TGTGCCAGCAGCTCTGGACAGGGGTCCAACACCGGGGAGCTGTTTTTT. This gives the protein CASSSGQGSNTGELFF.

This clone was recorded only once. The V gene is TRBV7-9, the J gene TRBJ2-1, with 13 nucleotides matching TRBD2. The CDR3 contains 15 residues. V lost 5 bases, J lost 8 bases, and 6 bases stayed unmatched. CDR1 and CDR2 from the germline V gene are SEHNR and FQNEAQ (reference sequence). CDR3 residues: CASSTSGGAFDEQFF. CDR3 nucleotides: TGTGCCAGCAGCACTAGCGGGGGGGCGTTCGATGAGCAGTTCTTC. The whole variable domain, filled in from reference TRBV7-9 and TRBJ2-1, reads DTGVSQNPRHKITKRGQNVTFRCDPISEHNRLYWYRQTLGQGPEFLTYFQNEAQLEKSRLLSDRFSAERPKGSFSTLEIQRTEQGDSAMYLCASSTSGGAFDEQFFGPGTRLTVL.

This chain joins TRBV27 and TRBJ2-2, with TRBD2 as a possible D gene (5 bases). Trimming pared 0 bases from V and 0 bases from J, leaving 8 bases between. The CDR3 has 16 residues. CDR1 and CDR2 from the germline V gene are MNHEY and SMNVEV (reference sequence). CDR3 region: CASSLSWRTNTGELFF. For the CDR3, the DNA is TGTGCCAGCAGTTTATCGTGGAGGACGAACACCGGGGAGCTGTTTTTT.

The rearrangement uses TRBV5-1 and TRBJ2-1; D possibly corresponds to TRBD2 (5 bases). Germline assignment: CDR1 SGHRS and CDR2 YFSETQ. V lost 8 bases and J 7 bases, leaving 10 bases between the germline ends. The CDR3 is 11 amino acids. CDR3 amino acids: CASGSENEQFF. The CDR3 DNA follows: TGCGCCAGTGGTAGCGAGAATGAGCAGTTCTTC.

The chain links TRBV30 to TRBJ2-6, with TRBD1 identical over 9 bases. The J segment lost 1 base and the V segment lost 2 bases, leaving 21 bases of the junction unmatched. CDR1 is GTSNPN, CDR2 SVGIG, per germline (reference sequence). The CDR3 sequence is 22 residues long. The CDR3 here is CAWSLSGTGIPGSRSGANVLTF. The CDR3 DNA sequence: TGTGCCTGGAGTCTCTCCGGGACAGGGATCCCCGGCTCTCGATCTGGGGCCAACGTCCTGACTTTC.

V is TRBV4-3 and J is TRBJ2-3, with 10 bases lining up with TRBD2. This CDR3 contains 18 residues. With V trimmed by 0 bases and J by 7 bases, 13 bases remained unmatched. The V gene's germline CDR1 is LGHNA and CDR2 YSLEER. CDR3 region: CASSQEIPAGGLVNTQYF. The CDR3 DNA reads TGCGCCAGCAGCCAAGAGATTCCAGCGGGGGGGCTAGTAAATACGCAGTATTTT.

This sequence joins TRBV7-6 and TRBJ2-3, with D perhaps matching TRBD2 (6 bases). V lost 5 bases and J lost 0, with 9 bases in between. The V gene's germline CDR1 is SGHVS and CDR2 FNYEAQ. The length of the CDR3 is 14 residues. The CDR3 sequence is CASSGRSSTDTQYF. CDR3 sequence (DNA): TGTGCCAGCAGCGGGAGGTCTAGCACAGATACGCAGTATTTT.

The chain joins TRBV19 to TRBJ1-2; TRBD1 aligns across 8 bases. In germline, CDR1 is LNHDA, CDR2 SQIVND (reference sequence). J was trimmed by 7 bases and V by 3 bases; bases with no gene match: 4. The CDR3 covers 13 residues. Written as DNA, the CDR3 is TGTGCCAGTAGTATCGGACAGGGAGCTGGCTACACCTTC. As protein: CASSIGQGAGYTF.

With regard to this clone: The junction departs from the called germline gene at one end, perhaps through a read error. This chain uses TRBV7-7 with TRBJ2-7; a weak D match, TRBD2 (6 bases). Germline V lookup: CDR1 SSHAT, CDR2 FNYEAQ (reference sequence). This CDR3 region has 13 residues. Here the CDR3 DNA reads TGTGCTAGCAGCTTAGCGGCGGCGGGGGAGCAGTACTTC. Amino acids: CASSLAAAGEQYF.